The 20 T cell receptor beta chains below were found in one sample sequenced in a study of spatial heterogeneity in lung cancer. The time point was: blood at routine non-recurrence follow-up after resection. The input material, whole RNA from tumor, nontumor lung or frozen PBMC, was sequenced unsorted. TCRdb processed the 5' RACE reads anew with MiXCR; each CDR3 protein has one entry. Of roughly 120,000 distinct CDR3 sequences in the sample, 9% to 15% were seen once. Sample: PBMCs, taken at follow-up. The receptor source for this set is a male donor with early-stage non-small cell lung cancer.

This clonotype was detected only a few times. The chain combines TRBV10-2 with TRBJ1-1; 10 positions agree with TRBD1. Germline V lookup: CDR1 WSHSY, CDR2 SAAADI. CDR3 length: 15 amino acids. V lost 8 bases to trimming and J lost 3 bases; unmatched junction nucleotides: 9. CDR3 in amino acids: CASREGGTGDTEAFF. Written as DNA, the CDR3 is TGCGCCAGCCGAGAGGGGGGGACAGGGGACACTGAAGCTTTCTTT.

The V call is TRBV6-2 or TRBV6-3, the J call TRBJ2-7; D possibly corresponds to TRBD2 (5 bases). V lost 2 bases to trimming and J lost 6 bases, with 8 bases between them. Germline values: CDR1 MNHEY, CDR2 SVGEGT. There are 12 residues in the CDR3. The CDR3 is CASSYPEGEQYF. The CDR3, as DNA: TGTGCCAGCAGTTACCCAGAGGGCGAGCAGTACTTC.

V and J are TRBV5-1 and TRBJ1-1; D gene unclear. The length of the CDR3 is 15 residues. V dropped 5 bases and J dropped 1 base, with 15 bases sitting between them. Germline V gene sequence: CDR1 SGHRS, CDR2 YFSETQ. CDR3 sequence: CASRASVRENTEAFF. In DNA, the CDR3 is TGCGCCAGCAGGGCGTCCGTTCGGGAGAACACTGAAGCTTTCTTT.

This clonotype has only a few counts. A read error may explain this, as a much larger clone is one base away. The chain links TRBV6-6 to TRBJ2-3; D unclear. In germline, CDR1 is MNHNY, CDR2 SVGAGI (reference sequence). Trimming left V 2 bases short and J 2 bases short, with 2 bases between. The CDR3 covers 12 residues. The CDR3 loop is CASSYVTDTQYF. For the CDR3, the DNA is TGTGCCAGCAGTTACGTCACAGATACGCAGTATTTT.

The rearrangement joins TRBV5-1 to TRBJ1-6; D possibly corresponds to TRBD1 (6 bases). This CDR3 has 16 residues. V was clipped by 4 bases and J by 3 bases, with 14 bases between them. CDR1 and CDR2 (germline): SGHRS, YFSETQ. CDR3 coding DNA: TGCGCCAGCAGCGGGAACACAGGGATCTATAATTCACCCCTCCACTTT. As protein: CASSGNTGIYNSPLHF.

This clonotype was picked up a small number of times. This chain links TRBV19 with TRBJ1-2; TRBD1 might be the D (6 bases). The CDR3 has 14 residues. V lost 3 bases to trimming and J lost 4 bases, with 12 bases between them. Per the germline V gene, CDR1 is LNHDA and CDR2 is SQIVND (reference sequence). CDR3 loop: CASSIPGAFYGYTF. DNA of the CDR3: TGTGCCAGTAGTATCCCGGGGGCCTTCTATGGCTACACCTTC.

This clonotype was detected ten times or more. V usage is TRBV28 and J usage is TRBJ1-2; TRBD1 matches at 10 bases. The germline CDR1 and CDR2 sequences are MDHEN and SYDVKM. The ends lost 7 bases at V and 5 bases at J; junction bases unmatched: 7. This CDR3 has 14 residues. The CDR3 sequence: CASNPGQGSYGYTF. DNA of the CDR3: TGTGCCAGCAACCCGGGACAGGGGTCGTATGGCTACACCTTC.

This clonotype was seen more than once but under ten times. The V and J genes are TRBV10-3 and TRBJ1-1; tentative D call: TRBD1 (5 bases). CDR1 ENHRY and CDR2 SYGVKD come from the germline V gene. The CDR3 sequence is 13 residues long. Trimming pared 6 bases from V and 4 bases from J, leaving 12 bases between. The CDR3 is CAISYDRGTEAFF. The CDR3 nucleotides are TGTGCCATCAGCTATGACAGAGGCACTGAAGCTTTCTTT.

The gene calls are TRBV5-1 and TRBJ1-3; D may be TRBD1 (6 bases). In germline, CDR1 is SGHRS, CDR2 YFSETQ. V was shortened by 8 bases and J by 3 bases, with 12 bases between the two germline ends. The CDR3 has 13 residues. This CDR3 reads CASTAGDGNTIYF. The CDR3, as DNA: TGCGCCAGTACCGCAGGGGATGGAAACACCATATATTTT.

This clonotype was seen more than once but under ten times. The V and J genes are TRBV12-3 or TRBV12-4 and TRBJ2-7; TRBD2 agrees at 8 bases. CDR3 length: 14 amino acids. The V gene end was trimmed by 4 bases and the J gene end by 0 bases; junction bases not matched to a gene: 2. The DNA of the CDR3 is TGTGCCAGCAGTTCTACTAGCGGCTCCTACGAGCAGTACTTC. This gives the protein CASSSTSGSYEQYF.

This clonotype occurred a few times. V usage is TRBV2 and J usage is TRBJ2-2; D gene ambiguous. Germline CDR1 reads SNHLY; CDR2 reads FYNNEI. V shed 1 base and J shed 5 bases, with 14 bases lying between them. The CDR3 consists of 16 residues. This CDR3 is CASSEERRRATGELFF. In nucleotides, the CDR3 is TGTGCCAGCAGTGAAGAAAGGAGACGGGCAACCGGGGAGCTGTTTTTT. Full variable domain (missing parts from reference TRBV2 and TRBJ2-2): EPEVTQTPSHQVTQMGQEVILRCVPISNHLYFYWYRQILGQKVEFLVSFYNNEISEKSEIFDDQFSVERPDGSNFTLKIRSTKLEDSAMYFCASSEERRRATGELFFGEGSRLTVL.

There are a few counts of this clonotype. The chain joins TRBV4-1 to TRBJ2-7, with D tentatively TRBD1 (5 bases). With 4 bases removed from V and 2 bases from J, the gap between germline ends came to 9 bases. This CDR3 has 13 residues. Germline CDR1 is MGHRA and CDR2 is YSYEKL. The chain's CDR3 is CASSLQTAYEQYF. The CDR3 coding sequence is TGCGCCAGCAGCCTACAGACAGCCTACGAGCAGTACTTC.

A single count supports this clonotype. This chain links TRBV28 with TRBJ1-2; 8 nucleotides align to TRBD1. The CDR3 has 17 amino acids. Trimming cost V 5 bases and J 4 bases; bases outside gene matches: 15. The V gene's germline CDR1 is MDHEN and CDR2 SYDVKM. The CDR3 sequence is CASSPPRQGPTTYGYTF. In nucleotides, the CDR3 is TGTGCCAGCAGTCCACCCAGACAGGGGCCCACTACCTATGGCTACACCTTC.

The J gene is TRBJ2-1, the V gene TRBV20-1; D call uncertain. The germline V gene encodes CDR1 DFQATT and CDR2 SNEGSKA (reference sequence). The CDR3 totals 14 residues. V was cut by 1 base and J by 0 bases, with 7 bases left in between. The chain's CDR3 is CSARGTYSYNEQFF. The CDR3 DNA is TGCAGTGCTAGAGGTACTTACTCCTACAATGAGCAGTTCTTC.

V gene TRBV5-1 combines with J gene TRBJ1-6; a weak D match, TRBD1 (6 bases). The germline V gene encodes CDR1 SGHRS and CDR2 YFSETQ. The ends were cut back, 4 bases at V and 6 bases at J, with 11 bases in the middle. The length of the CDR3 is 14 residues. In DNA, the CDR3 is TGCGCCAGCAGCCCCGGGACAAGTAATTCACCCCTCCACTTT. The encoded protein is CASSPGTSNSPLHF.

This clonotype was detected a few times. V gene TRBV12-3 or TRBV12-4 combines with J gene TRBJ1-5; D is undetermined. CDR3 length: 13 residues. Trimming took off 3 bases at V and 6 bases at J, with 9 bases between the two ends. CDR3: CASSLSSSQPQHF. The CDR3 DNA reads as TGTGCCAGCAGTTTGTCGTCCAGTCAGCCCCAGCATTTT.

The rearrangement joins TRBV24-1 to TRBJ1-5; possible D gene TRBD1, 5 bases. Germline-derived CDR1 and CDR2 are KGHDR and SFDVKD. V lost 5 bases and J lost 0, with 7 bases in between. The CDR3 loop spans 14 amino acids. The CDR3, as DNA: TGTGCCACCAGTGGACAGCGTAGCAATCAGCCCCAGCATTTT. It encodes CATSGQRSNQPQHF.

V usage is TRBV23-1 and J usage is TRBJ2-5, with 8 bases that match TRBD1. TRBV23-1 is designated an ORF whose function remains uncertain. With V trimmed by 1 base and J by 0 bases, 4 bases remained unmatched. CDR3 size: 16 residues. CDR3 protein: CASSQWQGAYQETQYF. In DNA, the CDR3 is TGCGCCAGCAGTCAATGGCAGGGGGCCTACCAAGAGACCCAGTACTTC.

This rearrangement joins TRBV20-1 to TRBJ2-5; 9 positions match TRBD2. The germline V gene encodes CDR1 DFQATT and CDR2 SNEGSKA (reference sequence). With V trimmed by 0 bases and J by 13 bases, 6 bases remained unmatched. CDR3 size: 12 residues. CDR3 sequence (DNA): TGCAGTGCTAGAGATACTAGCGGGCTAGGGTACTTC. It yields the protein CSARDTSGLGYF.

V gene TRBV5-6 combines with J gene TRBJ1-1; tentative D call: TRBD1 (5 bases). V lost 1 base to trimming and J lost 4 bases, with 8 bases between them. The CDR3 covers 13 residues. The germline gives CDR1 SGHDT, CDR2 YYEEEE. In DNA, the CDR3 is TGTGCCAGCAGCTTGTTTAGGGGCACTGAAGCTTTCTTT. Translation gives CASSLFRGTEAFF.